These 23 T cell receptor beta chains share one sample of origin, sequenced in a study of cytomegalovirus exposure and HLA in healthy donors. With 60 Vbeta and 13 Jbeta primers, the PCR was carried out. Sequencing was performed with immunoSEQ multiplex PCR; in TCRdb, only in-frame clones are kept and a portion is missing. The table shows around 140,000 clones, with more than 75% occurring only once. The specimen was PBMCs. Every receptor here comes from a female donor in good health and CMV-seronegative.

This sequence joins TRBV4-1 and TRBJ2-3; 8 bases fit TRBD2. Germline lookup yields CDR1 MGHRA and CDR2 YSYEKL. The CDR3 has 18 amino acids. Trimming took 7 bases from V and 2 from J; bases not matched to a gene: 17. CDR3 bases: TGCGCCAGCACTCACGTGGGCCTTAAGCGGGGGAACACAGATACGCAGTATTTT. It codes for CASTHVGLKRGNTDTQYF.

CDR3 protein: CATARDSGSPLHF. For the CDR3, the DNA is TGTGCCACGGCGAGGGATAGCGGTTCACCCCTCCACTTT. The chain employs TRBV10-3 and TRBJ1-6; D remains unclear. The CDR3 covers 13 residues. Per the germline V gene, CDR1 is ENHRY and CDR2 is SYGVKD. V dropped 10 bases and J dropped 9 bases, with 16 bases sitting between them.

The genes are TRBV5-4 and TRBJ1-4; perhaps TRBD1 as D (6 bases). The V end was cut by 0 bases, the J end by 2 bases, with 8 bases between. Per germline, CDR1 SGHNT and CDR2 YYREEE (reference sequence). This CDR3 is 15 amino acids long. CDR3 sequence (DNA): TGTGCCAGCAGCTTGGGAGGGGGTACTAATGAAAAACTGTTTTTT. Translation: CASSLGGGTNEKLFF.

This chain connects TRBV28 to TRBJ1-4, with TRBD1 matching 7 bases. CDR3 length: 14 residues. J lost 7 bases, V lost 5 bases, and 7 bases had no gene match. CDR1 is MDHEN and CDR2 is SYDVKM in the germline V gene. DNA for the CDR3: TGTGCCAGCAGTGACCCGGGACAGTCTGAAAAACTGTTTTTT. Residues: CASSDPGQSEKLFF.

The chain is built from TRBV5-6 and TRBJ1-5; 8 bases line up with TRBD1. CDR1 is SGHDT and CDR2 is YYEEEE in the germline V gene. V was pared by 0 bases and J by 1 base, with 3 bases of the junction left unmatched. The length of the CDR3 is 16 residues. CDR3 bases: TGTGCCAGCAGCTTGGGGACAGGGACCAGCAATCAGCCCCAGCATTTT. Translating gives CASSLGTGTSNQPQHF. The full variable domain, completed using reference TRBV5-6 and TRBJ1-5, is DAGVTQSPTHLIKTRGQQVTLRCSPKSGHDTVSWYQQALGQGPQFIFQYYEEEERQRGNFPDRFSGHQFPNYSSELNVNALLLGDSALYLCASSLGTGTSNQPQHFGDGTRLSIL.

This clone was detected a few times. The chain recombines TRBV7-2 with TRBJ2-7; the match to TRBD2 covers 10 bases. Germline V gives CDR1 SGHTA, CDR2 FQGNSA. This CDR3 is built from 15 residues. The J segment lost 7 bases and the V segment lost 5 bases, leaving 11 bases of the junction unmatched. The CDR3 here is CASSLKRGGPGEQYF. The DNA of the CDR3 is TGTGCCAGCAGCCTAAAGCGGGGGGGCCCAGGGGAGCAGTACTTC.

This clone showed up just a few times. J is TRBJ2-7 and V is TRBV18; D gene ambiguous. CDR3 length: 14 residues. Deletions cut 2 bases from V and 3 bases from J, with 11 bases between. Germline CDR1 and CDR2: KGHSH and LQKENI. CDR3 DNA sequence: TGTGCCAGCTCACCAAACAGTTCCTACTACGAGCAGTACTTC. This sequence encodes CASSPNSSYYEQYF.

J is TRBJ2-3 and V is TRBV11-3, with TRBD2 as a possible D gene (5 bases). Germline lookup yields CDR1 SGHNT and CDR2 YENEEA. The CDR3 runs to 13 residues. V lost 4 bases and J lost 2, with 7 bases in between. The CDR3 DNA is TGTGCCAGCAGCTCGGGGAACACAGATACGCAGTATTTT. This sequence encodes CASSSGNTDTQYF.

CDR3 in amino acids: CASSPLVGRDTEAFF. The CDR3 coding sequence is TGTGCCAGCAGCCCTCTGGTTGGGAGGGACACTGAAGCTTTCTTT. The rearrangement links TRBV7-9 to TRBJ1-1; D remains unclear. The germline gives CDR1 SEHNR, CDR2 FQNEAQ (reference sequence). The CDR3 consists of 15 residues. The ends were cut back, 5 bases at V and 3 bases at J, with 16 bases in the middle.

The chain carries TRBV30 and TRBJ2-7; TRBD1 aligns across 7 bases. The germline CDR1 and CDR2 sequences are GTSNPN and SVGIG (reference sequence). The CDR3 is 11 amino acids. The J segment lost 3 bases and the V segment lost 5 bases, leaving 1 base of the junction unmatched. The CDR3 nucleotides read TGTGCCTGGGGGACAGTCTACGAGCAGTACTTC. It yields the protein CAWGTVYEQYF.

CDR3 sequence: CASSLQGDNTEAFF. CDR3 nucleotides: TGCGCCAGCAGCTTACAGGGAGATAACACTGAAGCTTTCTTT. This sequence joins TRBV5-1 and TRBJ1-1; tentative D call: TRBD1 (6 bases). This CDR3 is 14 amino acids long. V dropped 2 bases and J dropped 2 bases, with 10 bases sitting between them. Germline-derived CDR1 and CDR2 are SGHRS and YFSETQ.

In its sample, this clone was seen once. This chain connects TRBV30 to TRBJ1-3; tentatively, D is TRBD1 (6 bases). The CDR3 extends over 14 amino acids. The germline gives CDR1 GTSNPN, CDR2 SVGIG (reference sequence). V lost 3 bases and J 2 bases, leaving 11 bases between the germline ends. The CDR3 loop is CAWSRGVAGNTIYF. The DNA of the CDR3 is TGTGCCTGGAGCAGGGGAGTGGCTGGAAACACCATATATTTT.

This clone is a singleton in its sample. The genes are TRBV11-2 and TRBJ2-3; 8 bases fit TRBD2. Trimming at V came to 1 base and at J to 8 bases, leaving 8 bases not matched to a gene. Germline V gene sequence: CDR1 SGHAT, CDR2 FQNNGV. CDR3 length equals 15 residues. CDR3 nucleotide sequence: TGTGCCAGCAGCTTAGCGGGGGGGCTCAGTGGTACGCAGTATTTT. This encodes CASSLAGGLSGTQYF.

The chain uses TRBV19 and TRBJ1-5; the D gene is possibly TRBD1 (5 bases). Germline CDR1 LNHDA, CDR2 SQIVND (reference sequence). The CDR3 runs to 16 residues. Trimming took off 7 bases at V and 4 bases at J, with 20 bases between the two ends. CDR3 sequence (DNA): TGTGCCAGTACCGTCGTGGGGCCCAAAGGAAATCAGCCCCAGCATTTT. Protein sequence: CASTVVGPKGNQPQHF.

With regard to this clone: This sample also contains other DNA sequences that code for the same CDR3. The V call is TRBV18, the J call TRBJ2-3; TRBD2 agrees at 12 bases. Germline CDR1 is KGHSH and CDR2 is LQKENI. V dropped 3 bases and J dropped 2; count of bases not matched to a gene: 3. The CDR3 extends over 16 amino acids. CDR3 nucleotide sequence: TGTGCCAGCTCACCCCTAGCGGGAGGGCCCACAGATACGCAGTATTTT. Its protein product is CASSPLAGGPTDTQYF.

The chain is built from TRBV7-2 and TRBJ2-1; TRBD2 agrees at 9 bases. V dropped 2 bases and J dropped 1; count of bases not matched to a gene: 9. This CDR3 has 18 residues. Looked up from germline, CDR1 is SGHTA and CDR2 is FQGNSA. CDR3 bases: TGTGCCAGCAGCTTACCGCGGGAGGGGGAAGTGTCCTACAATGAGCAGTTCTTC. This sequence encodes CASSLPREGEVSYNEQFF.

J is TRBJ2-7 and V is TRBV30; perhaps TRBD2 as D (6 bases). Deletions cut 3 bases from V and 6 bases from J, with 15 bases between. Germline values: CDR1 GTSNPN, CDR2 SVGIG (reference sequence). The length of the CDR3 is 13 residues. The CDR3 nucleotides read TGTGCCTGGAGGGAGGGCGGATTTTCCGAGCAGTACTTC. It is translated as CAWREGGFSEQYF.

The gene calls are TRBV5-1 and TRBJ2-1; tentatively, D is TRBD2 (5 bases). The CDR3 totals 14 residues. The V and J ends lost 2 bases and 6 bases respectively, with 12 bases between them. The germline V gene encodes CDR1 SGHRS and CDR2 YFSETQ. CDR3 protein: CASSFITAGNEQFF. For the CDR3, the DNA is TGCGCCAGCAGCTTCATTACTGCGGGCAATGAGCAGTTCTTC. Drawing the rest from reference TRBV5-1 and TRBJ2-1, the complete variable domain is KAGVTQTPRYLIKTRGQQVTLSCSPISGHRSVSWYQQTPGQGLQFLFEYFSETQRNKGNFPGRFSGRQFSNSRSEMNVSTLELGDSALYLCASSFITAGNEQFFGPGTRLTVL.

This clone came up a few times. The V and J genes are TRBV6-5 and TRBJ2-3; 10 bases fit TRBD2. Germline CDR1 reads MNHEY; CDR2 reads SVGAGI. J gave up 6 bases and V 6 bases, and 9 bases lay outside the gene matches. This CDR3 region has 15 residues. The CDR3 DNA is TGTGCCAGCAGGGAACTAGCGGGGATCGTGGATACGCAGTATTTT. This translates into CASRELAGIVDTQYF.

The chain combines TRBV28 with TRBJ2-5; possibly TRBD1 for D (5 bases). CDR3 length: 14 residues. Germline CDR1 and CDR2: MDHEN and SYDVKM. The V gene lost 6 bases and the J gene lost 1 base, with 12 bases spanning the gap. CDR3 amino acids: CASRTFRVQETQYF. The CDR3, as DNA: TGTGCCAGCAGAACTTTCAGGGTCCAAGAGACCCAGTACTTC.

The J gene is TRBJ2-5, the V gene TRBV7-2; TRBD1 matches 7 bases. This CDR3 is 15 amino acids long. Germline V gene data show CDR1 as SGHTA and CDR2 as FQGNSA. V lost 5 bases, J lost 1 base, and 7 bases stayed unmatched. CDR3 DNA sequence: TGTGCCAGCAGCCTTCAGACAGGGTCCCAAGAGACCCAGTACTTC. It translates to CASSLQTGSQETQYF.

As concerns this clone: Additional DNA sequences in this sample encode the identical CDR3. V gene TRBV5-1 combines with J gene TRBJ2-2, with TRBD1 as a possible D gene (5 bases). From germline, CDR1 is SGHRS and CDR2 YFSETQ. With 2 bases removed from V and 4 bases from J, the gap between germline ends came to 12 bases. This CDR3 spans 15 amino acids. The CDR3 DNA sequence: TGCGCCAGCAGCTTAACAGGCCCTACCACCGGGGAGCTGTTTTTT. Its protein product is CASSLTGPTTGELFF.

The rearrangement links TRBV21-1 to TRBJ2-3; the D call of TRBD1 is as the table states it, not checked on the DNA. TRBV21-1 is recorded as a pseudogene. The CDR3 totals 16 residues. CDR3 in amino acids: CASKGGPPTSTDTQYF. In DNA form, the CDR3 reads TGTGCCAGCAAAGGGGGTCCACCTACTAGCACAGATACGCAGTATTTT.